This TCR beta chain was profiled in a study of blood T cell repertoires in COVID-19. Sequencing was performed with immunoSEQ multiplex PCR; in TCRdb, only in-frame clones are kept and a portion is missing. The data contain 300,000 to 400,000 clones, 70% to 90% of them singletons. The junction had 4 bases not matched to a gene; V was cut back by 5 bases and J by 3 bases. CDR1 is SGHAT and CDR2 is FQNNGV in the germline V gene. The CDR3 is made up of 15 amino acids. This TCR was sampled from a woman aged 50 to 60 who had recovered from COVID-19. The sequencing sample was made of peripheral blood. The V call is TRBV11-2, the J call TRBJ2-1; 10 nucleotides agree with TRBD2. CDR3 nucleotides: TGTGCCAGCAGCGGGACTAGCGAGATCTACAATGAGCAGTTCTTC. Encoded protein: CASSGTSEIYNEQFF.